One sample yielded the 20 T cell receptor beta chains listed below, sequenced in a study of T cells in Graves' hyperthyroidism and ophthalmopathy. What was amplified from RNA transcripts were TCR beta CDR3 regions. First-round RT-PCR targeting the TCR CDR3 was performed with the HTBI primer set. TCRdb reanalysed the multiplex PCR reads using MiXCR and keeps one entry per CDR3 protein. The data show about 530,000 distinct CDR3 sequences, 17% seen once. Source material: blood. Receptor source: a woman aged 18 to 35 with Graves' ophthalmopathy.

This clonotype was picked up a small number of times. The chain joins TRBV20-1 to TRBJ1-3; tentatively, D is TRBD1 (5 bases). The CDR3 has 17 amino acids. Germline V gene sequence: CDR1 DFQATT, CDR2 SNEGSKA (reference sequence). The V gene lost 6 bases and the J gene lost 0 bases, with 21 bases spanning the gap. The chain's CDR3 is CSALPGSRALSGNTIYF. The CDR3 DNA reads as TGCAGTGCCCTCCCGGGGAGCAGGGCCCTCTCTGGAAACACCATATATTTT.

This clonotype has ten or more counts. The V gene is TRBV28, the J gene TRBJ2-7; D uncertain. This CDR3 is 12 amino acids long. Germline CDR1 reads MDHEN; CDR2 reads SYDVKM. The V and J ends lost 7 bases and 1 base respectively, with 8 bases between them. DNA for the CDR3: TGTGCCAGCAAGGGCCCTTCCTACGAGCAGTACTTC. It yields the protein CASKGPSYEQYF.

In its sample, this clonotype was seen a few times. The V call is TRBV13, the J call TRBJ1-2, with a tentative D call TRBD1 (5 bases). The V gene's germline CDR1 is PRHDT and CDR2 FYEKMQ (reference sequence). CDR3 length: 17 residues. V was cut by 5 bases and J by 2 bases, with 21 bases left in between. The CDR3 bases are TGTGCCAGCAGCGCGACCGGGACCCCGGAGGGGAACTATGGCTACACCTTC. Translated: CASSATGTPEGNYGYTF.

The chain employs TRBV5-1 and TRBJ1-3; no definite D call. The CDR3 has 16 amino acids. V lost 0 bases to trimming and J lost 0 bases, with 10 bases between them. Germline lookup yields CDR1 SGHRS and CDR2 YFSETQ. The CDR3 spells CASSLEGSSSGNTIYF. In DNA form, the CDR3 reads TGCGCCAGCAGCTTGGAAGGCAGTAGCTCTGGAAACACCATATATTTT.

This clonotype was observed at least ten times. This rearrangement joins TRBV30 to TRBJ2-2; tentatively, D is TRBD1 (5 bases). Germline CDR1 reads GTSNPN; CDR2 reads SVGIG (reference sequence). This CDR3 is 14 amino acids long. V was cut by 0 bases and J by 6 bases, with 11 bases left in between. In nucleotides, the CDR3 is TGTGCCTGGAGTGTAAAGGGGCGGCCCGGGGAGCTGTTTTTT. It is translated as CAWSVKGRPGELFF.

This clonotype was detected a few times. The J gene is TRBJ2-7, the V gene TRBV7-9; TRBD2 aligns across 12 bases. The CDR3 runs 14 residues. V lost 7 bases to trimming and J lost 5 bases; unmatched junction nucleotides: 6. In germline, CDR1 is SEHNR, CDR2 FQNEAQ (reference sequence). CDR3 DNA sequence: TGTGCCAGCACTCAGACTAGCGGGAGTAACGAGCAGTACTTC. Translated, it gives CASTQTSGSNEQYF.

This clonotype was seen a handful of times. The V gene is TRBV6-1, the J gene TRBJ2-5; 8 positions match TRBD1. CDR3 length: 15 amino acids. V trimming: 6 bases; J trimming: 1 base; junction bases outside the gene matches: 7. From germline, CDR1 is MNHNS and CDR2 SASEGT. CDR3 protein: CASRHGQGGQETQYF. The DNA of the CDR3 is TGTGCCAGCAGACATGGACAGGGCGGCCAAGAGACCCAGTACTTC.

The rearrangement joins TRBV5-1 to TRBJ2-2; perhaps TRBD2 as D (6 bases). The CDR3 contains 15 residues. V gave up 4 bases and J gave up 4 bases, with 14 bases separating them. Germline values: CDR1 SGHRS, CDR2 YFSETQ. CDR3 DNA sequence: TGCGCCAGCAGCGATGGCGGGACCAGCACCGGGGAGCTGTTTTTT. It is translated as CASSDGGTSTGELFF.

This clonotype was counted between two and nine times. J is TRBJ2-7 and V is TRBV4-2; 8 positions agree with TRBD1. The CDR3 runs to 14 residues. From germline, CDR1 is LGHNA and CDR2 YNFKEQ. Trimming at V came to 5 bases and at J to 4 bases, leaving 7 bases not matched to a gene. The CDR3 DNA is TGTGCCAGCAGCTACCGGACAGGGCCTTACGAGCAGTACTTC. This codes for CASSYRTGPYEQYF.

J is TRBJ2-2 and V is TRBV6-1; D is perhaps TRBD2 (7 bases). V was pared by 6 bases and J by 6 bases, with 14 bases between. Germline V lookup: CDR1 MNHNS, CDR2 SASEGT. The CDR3 has 14 residues. The CDR3 loop is CASSVGGPSGELFF. In DNA, the CDR3 is TGTGCCAGCAGCGTGGGGGGGCCGTCCGGGGAGCTGTTTTTT.

This clonotype has just a few counts. The V and J genes are TRBV6-1 and TRBJ2-7; the D gene is possibly TRBD2 (5 bases). CDR1 and CDR2 from the germline V gene are MNHNS and SASEGT. Trimming shortened V by 2 bases and J by 3 bases, and 11 bases separated the two germline ends. The CDR3 length is 14 residues. For the CDR3, the DNA is TGTGCCAGCAGTGAATATCACGGGGACTACGAGCAGTACTTC. It translates to CASSEYHGDYEQYF.

The table lists this clonotype with a count of one. The chain links TRBV6-9 to TRBJ2-1; 9 bases agree with TRBD2. This CDR3 region has 15 residues. The V gene's germline CDR1 is MNHGY and CDR2 SVAAGI. V was pared by 2 bases and J by 9 bases, with 8 bases of the junction left unmatched. The chain's CDR3 is CASSYRLAVLGEQFF. For the CDR3, the DNA is TGTGCCAGCAGTTATCGACTAGCGGTCTTGGGTGAGCAGTTCTTC.

This clonotype was seen many times. The rearrangement joins TRBV5-1 to TRBJ1-2; D is perhaps TRBD1 (5 bases). There are 15 residues in the CDR3. The V gene lost 4 bases and the J gene lost 2 bases, with 15 bases spanning the gap. Germline values: CDR1 SGHRS, CDR2 YFSETQ. The CDR3 DNA reads as TGCGCCAGCAGCACCGAAGGGACGGTGAACTATGGCTACACCTTC. Residues: CASSTEGTVNYGYTF.

As to this clonotype: This could be a read error, since a much larger clone is one nucleotide away. The conserved phenylalanine or tryptophan is not found at the CDR3 terminus, so this likely reflects a read error. The CDR3 sequence is CASSPGPEMNTEAFL. The CDR3 DNA follows: TGTGCCAGCAGCCCGGGGCCGGAGATGAACACTGAAGCTTTCCTT. The chain uses TRBV7-8 and TRBJ1-1, with D tentatively TRBD1 (5 bases). Germline V lookup: CDR1 SGHVS, CDR2 FQNEAQ. This CDR3 has 15 amino acids. The germline V and J ends were trimmed by 5 bases and 0 bases, with 13 bases remaining between them.

Remarks on this clonotype: One base away lies a much larger clone, so this may be a sequencing read error. The chain recombines TRBV27 with TRBJ2-7, with TRBD1 identical over 9 bases. V was pared by 6 bases and J by 7 bases, with 13 bases of the junction left unmatched. This CDR3 has 15 residues. Germline assignment: CDR1 MNHEY and CDR2 SMNVEV (reference sequence). DNA for the CDR3: TGTGCCAGCAGCTTACAGGGGGCGCGTAACAATGAGCAGTACTTC. Translated, it gives CASSLQGARNNEQYF.

This clonotype was found many times. The chain is built from TRBV5-1 and TRBJ2-3, with a possible D match to TRBD2 (6 bases). The length of the CDR3 is 14 residues. V lost 5 bases to trimming and J lost 4 bases, with 14 bases between them. Germline V gene lookup returns CDR1 SGHRS and CDR2 YFSETQ. CDR3 sequence: CASSFSTSSDTQYF. CDR3 DNA: TGCGCCAGCAGTTTCTCCACTAGCTCAGATACGCAGTATTTT. Filled out from reference TRBV5-1 and TRBJ2-3, the complete variable domain reads KAGVTQTPRYLIKTRGQQVTLSCSPISGHRSVSWYQQTPGQGLQFLFEYFSETQRNKGNFPGRFSGRQFSNSRSEMNVSTLELGDSALYLCASSFSTSSDTQYFGPGTRLTVL.

This clonotype came up a few times. This chain uses TRBV7-9 with TRBJ2-7, with D hard to call. Trimming shortened V by 5 bases and J by 7 bases, and 15 bases separated the two germline ends. This CDR3 contains 13 residues. Germline CDR1 reads SEHNR; CDR2 reads FQNEAQ (reference sequence). The CDR3 DNA sequence: TGTGCCAGCAGCCTGGTTGAACGCGAGGAGCAGTACTTC. The encoded protein is CASSLVEREEQYF.

The chain has TRBV28 and TRBJ2-1; 10 bases are a match to TRBD2. This CDR3 contains 16 residues. Trimming took 6 bases from V and 0 from J; bases not matched to a gene: 5. Germline loops: CDR1 MDHEN, CDR2 SYDVKM. The CDR3 is CASSSLAGSSYNEQFF. The CDR3 nucleotides read TGTGCCAGCAGCTCACTAGCGGGAAGCTCCTACAATGAGCAGTTCTTC.

This clonotype was observed at least ten times. The chain links TRBV13 to TRBJ2-1, with D possibly matching TRBD2 (6 bases). Between the trimmed V and J ends, which lost 1 base and 9 bases, there was a span of 16 bases. Germline V lookup: CDR1 PRHDT, CDR2 FYEKMQ (reference sequence). This CDR3 is built from 15 residues. The CDR3 loop reads CASSLEAGMGGEQFF. Written as DNA, the CDR3 is TGTGCCAGCAGCTTAGAGGCAGGCATGGGGGGTGAGCAGTTCTTC.

V and J are TRBV4-1 and TRBJ1-1; perhaps TRBD1 as D (6 bases). The CDR3 covers 14 residues. CDR1 is MGHRA, CDR2 YSYEKL, per germline. The V end lost 6 bases, the J end lost 0 bases, and 11 bases lay between the germline ends. The CDR3 bases are TGCGCCAGCAGGGGGGGCACAATGAACACTGAAGCTTTCTTT. Protein product: CASRGGTMNTEAFF.